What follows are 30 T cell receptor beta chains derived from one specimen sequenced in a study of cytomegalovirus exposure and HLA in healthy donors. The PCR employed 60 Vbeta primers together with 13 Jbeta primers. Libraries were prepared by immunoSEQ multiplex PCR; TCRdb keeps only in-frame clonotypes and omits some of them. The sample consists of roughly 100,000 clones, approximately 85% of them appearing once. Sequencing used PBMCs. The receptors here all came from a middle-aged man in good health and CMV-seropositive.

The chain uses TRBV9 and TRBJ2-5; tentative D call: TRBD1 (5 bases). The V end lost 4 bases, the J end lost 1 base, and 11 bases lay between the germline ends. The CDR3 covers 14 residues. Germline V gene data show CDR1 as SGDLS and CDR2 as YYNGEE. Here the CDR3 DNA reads TGTGCCAGCAGCCCAGGGCCCTCCCAAGAGACCCAGTACTTC. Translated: CASSPGPSQETQYF.

As DNA, the CDR3 is TGTGCCAGCAGTTACGACAGTGGCAATCAGCCCCAGCATTTT. Translated: CASSYDSGNQPQHF. This chain links TRBV7-9 with TRBJ1-5; D perhaps matches TRBD1 (5 bases). The germline V gene has CDR1 SEHNR and CDR2 FQNEAQ (reference sequence). The V gene lost 6 bases and the J gene lost 2 bases, with 11 bases spanning the gap. CDR3 length: 14 residues.

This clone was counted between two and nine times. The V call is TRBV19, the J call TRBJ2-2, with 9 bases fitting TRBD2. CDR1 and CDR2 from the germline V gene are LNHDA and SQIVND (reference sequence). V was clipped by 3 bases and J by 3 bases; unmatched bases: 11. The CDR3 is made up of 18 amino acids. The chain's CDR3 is CASSMLDSGGFYTGELFF. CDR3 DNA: TGTGCCAGTAGTATGCTGGATAGCGGGGGCTTTTACACCGGGGAGCTGTTTTTT.

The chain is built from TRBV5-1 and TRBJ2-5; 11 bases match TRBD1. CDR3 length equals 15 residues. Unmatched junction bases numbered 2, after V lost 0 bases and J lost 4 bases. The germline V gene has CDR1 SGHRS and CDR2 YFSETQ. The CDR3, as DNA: TGCGCCAGCAGCTTGGCCGGGACAGGGGGAGAGACCCAGTACTTC. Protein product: CASSLAGTGGETQYF.

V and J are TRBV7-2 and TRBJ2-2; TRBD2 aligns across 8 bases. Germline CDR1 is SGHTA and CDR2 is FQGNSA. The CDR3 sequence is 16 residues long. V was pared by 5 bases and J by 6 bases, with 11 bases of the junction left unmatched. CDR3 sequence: CASSLLAGRRAGELFF. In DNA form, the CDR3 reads TGTGCCAGCAGCCTCTTAGCGGGGAGGAGGGCCGGGGAGCTGTTTTTT.

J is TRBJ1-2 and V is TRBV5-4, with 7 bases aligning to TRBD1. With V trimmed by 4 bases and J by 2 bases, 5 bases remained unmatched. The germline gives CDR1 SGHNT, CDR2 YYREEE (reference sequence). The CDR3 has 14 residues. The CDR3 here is CASSRGQLNYGYTF. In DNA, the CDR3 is TGTGCCAGCAGCCGGGGACAGTTGAACTATGGCTACACCTTC.

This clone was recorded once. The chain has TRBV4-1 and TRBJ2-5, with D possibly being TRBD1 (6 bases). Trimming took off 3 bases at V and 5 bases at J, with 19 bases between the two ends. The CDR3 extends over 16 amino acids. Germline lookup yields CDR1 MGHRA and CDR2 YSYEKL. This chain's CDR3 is CASSHEFRDNLETQYF. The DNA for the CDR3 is TGCGCCAGCAGCCACGAATTCCGGGACAATTTGGAGACCCAGTACTTC.

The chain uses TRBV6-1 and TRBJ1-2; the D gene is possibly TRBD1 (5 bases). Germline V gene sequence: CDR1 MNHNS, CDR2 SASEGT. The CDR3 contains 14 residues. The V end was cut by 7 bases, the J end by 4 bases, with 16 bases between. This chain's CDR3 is CASIDPGYSYGYTF. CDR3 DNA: TGTGCCAGCATTGATCCAGGGTACAGCTATGGCTACACCTTC.

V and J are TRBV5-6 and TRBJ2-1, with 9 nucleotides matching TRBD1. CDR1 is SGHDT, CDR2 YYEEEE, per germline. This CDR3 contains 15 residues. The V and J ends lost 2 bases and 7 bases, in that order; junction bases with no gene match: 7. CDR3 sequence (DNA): TGTGCCAGCAGCTTCGCGGGACAGGGTTTGAATGAGCAGTTCTTC. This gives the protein CASSFAGQGLNEQFF.

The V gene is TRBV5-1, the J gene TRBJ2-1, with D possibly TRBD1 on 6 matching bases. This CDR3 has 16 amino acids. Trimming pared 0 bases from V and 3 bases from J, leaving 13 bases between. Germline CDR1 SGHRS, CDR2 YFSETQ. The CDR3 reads CASSLDPGVNYNEQFF. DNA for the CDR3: TGCGCCAGCAGCTTGGATCCAGGGGTGAACTACAATGAGCAGTTCTTC.

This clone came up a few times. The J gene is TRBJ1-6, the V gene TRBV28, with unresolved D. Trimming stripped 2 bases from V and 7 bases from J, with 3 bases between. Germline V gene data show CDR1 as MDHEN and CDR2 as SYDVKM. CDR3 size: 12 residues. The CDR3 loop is CASSLPNSPLHF. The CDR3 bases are TGTGCCAGCAGTTTACCGAATTCACCCCTCCACTTT. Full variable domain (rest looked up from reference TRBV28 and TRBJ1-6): DVKVTQSSRYLVKRTGEKVFLECVQDMDHENMFWYRQDPGLGLRLIYFSYDVKMKEKGDIPEGYSVSREKKERFSLILESASTNQTSMYLCASSLPNSPLHFGNGTRLTVT.

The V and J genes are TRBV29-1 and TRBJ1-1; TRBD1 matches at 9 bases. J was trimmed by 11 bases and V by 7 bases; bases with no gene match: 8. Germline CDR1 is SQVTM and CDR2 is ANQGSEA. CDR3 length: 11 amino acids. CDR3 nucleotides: TGCAGCGGTACACAGGGGGCTGGGGCTTTCTTT. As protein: CSGTQGAGAFF.

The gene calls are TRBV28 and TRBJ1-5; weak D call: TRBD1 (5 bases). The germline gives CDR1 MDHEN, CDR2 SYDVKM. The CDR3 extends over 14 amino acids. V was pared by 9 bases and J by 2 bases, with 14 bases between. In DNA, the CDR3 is TGTGCCAGTGGGGGGGGGAAGGGCAATCAGCCCCAGCATTTT. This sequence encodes CASGGGKGNQPQHF. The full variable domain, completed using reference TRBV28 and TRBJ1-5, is DVKVTQSSRYLVKRTGEKVFLECVQDMDHENMFWYRQDPGLGLRLIYFSYDVKMKEKGDIPEGYSVSREKKERFSLILESASTNQTSMYLCASGGGKGNQPQHFGDGTRLSIL.

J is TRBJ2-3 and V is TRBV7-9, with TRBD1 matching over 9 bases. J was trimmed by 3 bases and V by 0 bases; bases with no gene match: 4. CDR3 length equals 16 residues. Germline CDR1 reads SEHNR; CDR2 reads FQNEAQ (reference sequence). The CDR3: CASSLATGGLTDTQYF. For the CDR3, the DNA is TGTGCCAGCAGCTTAGCGACAGGGGGTTTGACAGATACGCAGTATTTT.

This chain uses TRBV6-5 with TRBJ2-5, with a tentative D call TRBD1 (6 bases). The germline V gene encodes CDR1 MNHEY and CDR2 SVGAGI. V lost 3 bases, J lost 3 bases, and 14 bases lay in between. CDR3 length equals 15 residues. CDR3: CASSYQADRKETQYF. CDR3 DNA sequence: TGTGCCAGCAGTTATCAAGCGGACAGAAAAGAGACCCAGTACTTC.

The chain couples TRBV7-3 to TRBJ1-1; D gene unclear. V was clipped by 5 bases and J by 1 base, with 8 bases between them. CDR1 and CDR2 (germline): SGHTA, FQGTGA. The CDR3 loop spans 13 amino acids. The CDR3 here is CASSETRNTEAFF. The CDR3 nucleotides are TGTGCCAGCAGCGAGACACGGAACACTGAAGCTTTCTTT.

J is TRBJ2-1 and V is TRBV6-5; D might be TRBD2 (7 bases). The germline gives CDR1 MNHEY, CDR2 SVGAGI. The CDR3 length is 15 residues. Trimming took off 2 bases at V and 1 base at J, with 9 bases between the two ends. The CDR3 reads CASSYGGASYNEQFF. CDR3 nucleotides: TGTGCCAGCAGTTACGGGGGGGCGTCCTACAATGAGCAGTTCTTC.

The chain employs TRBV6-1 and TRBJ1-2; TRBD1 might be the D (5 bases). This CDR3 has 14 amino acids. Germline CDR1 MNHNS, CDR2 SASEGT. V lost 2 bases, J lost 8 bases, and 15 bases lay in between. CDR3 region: CASSELEGMGGYTF. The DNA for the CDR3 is TGTGCCAGCAGTGAATTGGAGGGGATGGGGGGCTACACCTTC.

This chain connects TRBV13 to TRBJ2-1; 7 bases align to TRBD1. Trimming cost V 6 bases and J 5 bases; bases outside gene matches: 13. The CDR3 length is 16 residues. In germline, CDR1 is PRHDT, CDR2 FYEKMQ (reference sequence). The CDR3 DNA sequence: TGTGCCAGCAGGCCCGAACTGGACAGGTCCCACAATGAGCAGTTCTTC. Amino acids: CASRPELDRSHNEQFF.

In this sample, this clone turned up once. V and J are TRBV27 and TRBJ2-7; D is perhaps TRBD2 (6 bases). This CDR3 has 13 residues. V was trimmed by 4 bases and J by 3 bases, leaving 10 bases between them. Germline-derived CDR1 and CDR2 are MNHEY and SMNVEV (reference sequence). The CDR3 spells CASSWQGGYEQYF. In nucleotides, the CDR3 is TGTGCCAGCAGTTGGCAGGGAGGCTACGAGCAGTACTTC.

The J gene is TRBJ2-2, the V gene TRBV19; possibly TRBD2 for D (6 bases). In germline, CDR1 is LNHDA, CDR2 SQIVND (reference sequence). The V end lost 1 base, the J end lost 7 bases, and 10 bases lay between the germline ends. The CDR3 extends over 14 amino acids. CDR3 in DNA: TGTGCCAGTAGTATAGGTGGGGGGTACGGGGAGCTGTTTTTT. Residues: CASSIGGGYGELFF.

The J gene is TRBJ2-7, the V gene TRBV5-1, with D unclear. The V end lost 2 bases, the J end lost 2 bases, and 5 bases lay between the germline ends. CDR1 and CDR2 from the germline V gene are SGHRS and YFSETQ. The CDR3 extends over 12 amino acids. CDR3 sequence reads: CASSFGTYEQYF. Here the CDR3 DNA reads TGCGCCAGCAGCTTTGGCACCTACGAGCAGTACTTC.

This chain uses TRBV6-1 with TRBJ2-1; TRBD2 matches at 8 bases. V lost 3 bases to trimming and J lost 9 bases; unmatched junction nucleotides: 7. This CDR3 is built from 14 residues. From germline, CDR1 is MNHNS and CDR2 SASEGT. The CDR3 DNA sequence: TGTGCCAGCAGTGAGGCGGGGGGCGTACGTGAGCAGTTCTTC. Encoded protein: CASSEAGGVREQFF.

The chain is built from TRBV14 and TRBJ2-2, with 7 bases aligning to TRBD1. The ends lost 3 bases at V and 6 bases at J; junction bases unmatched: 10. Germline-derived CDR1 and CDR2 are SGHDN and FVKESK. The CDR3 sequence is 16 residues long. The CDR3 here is CASSHLGTDKAGELFF. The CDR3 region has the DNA TGTGCCAGCAGCCATTTGGGGACAGACAAGGCCGGGGAGCTGTTTTTT.

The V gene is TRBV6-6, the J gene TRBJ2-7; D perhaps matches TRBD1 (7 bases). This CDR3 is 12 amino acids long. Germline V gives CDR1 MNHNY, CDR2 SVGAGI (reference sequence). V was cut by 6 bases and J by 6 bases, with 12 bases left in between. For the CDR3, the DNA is TGTGCCAGCAGACAGGGGACTCTCGAGCAGTACTTC. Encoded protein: CASRQGTLEQYF.

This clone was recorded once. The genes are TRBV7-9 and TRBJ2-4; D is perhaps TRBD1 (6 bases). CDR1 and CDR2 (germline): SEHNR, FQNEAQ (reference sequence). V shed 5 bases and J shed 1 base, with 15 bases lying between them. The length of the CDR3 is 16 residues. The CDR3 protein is CASSPNRAHAKNIQYF. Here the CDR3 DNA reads TGTGCCAGCAGCCCCAACAGGGCTCATGCCAAAAACATTCAGTACTTC.

CDR3 amino acids: CASSISGGSHSNQPQHF. CDR3 DNA sequence: TGTGCCAGTAGTATCTCGGGTGGAAGCCATAGCAATCAGCCCCAGCATTTT. V gene TRBV19 combines with J gene TRBJ1-5; no firm D call. Trimming removed 3 bases from V and 0 bases from J, with 15 bases in between. This CDR3 has 17 residues. Germline V CDR1 and CDR2: LNHDA, SQIVND (reference sequence).

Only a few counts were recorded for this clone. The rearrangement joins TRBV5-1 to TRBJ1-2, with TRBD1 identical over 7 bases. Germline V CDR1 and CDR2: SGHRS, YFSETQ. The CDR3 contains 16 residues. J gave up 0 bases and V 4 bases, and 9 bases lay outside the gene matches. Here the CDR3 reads CASSPGQWRANYGYTF. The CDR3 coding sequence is TGCGCCAGCAGCCCGGGACAGTGGAGAGCTAACTATGGCTACACCTTC.

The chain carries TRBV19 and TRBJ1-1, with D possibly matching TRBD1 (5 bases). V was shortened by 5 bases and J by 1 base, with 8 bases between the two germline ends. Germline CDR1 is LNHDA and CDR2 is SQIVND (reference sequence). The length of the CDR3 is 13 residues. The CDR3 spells CASSSTGNTEAFF. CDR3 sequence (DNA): TGTGCCAGTAGTTCTACAGGGAACACTGAAGCTTTCTTT.

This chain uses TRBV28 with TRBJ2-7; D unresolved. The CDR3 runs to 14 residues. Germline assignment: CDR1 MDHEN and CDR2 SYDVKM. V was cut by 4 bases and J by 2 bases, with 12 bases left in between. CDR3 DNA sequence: TGTGCCAGCAGTTCCGGGTTAGGTGCCTACGAGCAGTACTTC. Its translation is CASSSGLGAYEQYF. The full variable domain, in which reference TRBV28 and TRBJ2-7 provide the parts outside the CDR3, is DVKVTQSSRYLVKRTGEKVFLECVQDMDHENMFWYRQDPGLGLRLIYFSYDVKMKEKGDIPEGYSVSREKKERFSLILESASTNQTSMYLCASSSGLGAYEQYFGPGTRLTVT.